This T cell receptor (beta chain) was sequenced during a study of blood T cell repertoires in COVID-19. Study in general: From the United States, Italy and Spain came samples of acute and convalescent COVID-19. T cells, B-cell-depleted T cells, or PBMCs provided the cDNA or gDNA that served as material.

In the original analysis: How many nucleated cells were present was estimated from reference gene primer amplification. The table came from immunoSEQ multiplex PCR; TCRdb's copy has only in-frame clones and leaves some out. V and J calls and clone size follow that table, whereas D and trimming were derived from the DNA. The sample lists hundreds of thousands of clones, 80% to 90% seen once, with more than 0.7% in the top ten. Trimming pared 3 bases from V and 3 bases from J, leaving 11 bases between. The germline V gene has CDR1 KGHDR and CDR2 SFDVKD. This CDR3 has 15 amino acids. Sequencing used peripheral blood. This TCR came from a man younger than 30 with COVID-19, enrolled during active disease. The V gene is TRBV24-1, the J gene TRBJ1-5, with a possible D match to TRBD1 (6 bases). The CDR3 DNA sequence: TGTGCCACCAGTGATGATCAGGGGCTCAATCAGCCCCAGCATTTT. Translating it yields CATSDDQGLNQPQHF.